Listed below are T cell receptor beta chains from one sample, sequenced in a study of patients and donors after allogeneic stem cell transplantation. TCRdb reprocessed the RT-PCR reads with MiXCR, giving one entry per CDR3 protein. The table has about 25,000 distinct CDR3 sequences, roughly two fifths seen once. What was sequenced was blood, either unsorted or a sorted T cell fraction (not recorded which). The origin of the receptors is a human donor who was either an allogeneic HSCT recipient or a stem cell or donor lymphocyte infusion donor (not recorded which). It is not recorded whose cells these are; they may come from a transplant donor. The CDR3 runs from the conserved cysteine through the conserved F or W. The D gene is left open where the match is weak. Clone size appears in some rows only: once, few, many, or a class for an expanded clone.

V,J,size,D,CDR3,DNA
TRBV5-1,TRBJ2-5,once,-,CASRGGQLQETQYF,TGCGCCAGCAGGGGTGGACAGCTACAAGAGACCCAGTACTTC
TRBV18,TRBJ1-1,-,-,CASSPPQRVNTEAFF,TGTGCCAGCTCACCACCGCAGAGAGTGAACACTGAAGCTTTCTTT
TRBV11-2,TRBJ1-3,-,-,CASSLEAGAGNTIYF,TGTGCCAGCAGCTTAGAGGCGGGGGCAGGAAACACCATATATTTT
TRBV12-3/TRBV12-4,TRBJ2-7,-,TRBD1,CASSRDSSYEQYF,TGTGCCAGCAGTAGGGACAGCTCCTACGAGCAGTACTTC
TRBV7-9,TRBJ2-2,few,TRBD1,CASSSTGTAYTGELFF,TGTGCCAGCAGCTCCACCGGGACAGCCTACACCGGGGAGCTGTTTTTT
TRBV12-3/TRBV12-4,TRBJ1-6,-,TRBD1,CASRRGDRIFNSPLHF,TGTGCCAGCAGACGAGGGGACAGAATTTTTAATTCACCCCTCCACTTT
TRBV5-8,TRBJ1-1,-,TRBD1,CASSLGQGEMNTEAFF,TGTGCCAGCAGCTTGGGGCAGGGGGAGATGAACACTGAAGCTTTCTTT
TRBV2,TRBJ1-4,-,TRBD1,CASSEGQGAIEKLFF,TGTGCCAGCAGTGAAGGACAGGGGGCGATTGAAAAACTGTTTTTT
TRBV11-2,TRBJ2-5,once,TRBD2,CASSLAVAGGQETQYF,TGTGCCAGCAGCTTAGCGGTAGCGGGGGGTCAAGAGACCCAGTACTTC
TRBV10-3,TRBJ2-5,-,-,CAISEAGSETQYF,TGTGCCATCAGTGAGGCAGGATCAGAGACCCAGTACTTC
TRBV5-1,TRBJ1-5,-,TRBD1,CASSLGTGGQPQHF,TGCGCCAGCAGCTTGGGGACAGGGGGTCAGCCCCAGCATTTT
TRBV11-2,TRBJ1-5,-,-,CASSLAGVNQPQHF,TGTGCCAGCAGCTTGGCAGGGGTCAATCAGCCCCAGCATTTT
TRBV12-5,TRBJ1-1,-,-,CASGLLRGVPDAFF,TGTGCTAGTGGTTTGCTCAGGGGAGTCCCCGACGCTTTCTTT
TRBV29-1,TRBJ2-7,-,TRBD2,CSVARGKYEQYF,TGCAGCGTTGCGCGGGGGAAGTACGAGCAGTACTTC
TRBV2,TRBJ2-3,-,TRBD2,CASRARGASGHTSTDTQYF,TGTGCCAGCAGGGCGCGGGGGGCTAGCGGACATACTAGCACAGATACGCAGTATTTT
TRBV7-9,TRBJ1-1,-,-,CASSLRQGLGAFF,TGTGCCAGCAGCTTACGACAAGGGCTGGGAGCTTTCTTT
TRBV15,TRBJ1-5,few,-,CATSRDGQPQHF,TGTGCCACCAGCAGAGATGGTCAGCCCCAGCATTTT
TRBV29-1,TRBJ1-1,many,-,CSVESPPGTTAFF,TGCAGCGTTGAATCTCCTCCTGGGACAACAGCTTTCTTT
TRBV5-1,TRBJ2-3,-,-,CASSTGARADTQYF,TGCGCCAGCAGTACAGGTGCCCGAGCAGATACGCAGTATTTT
TRBV12-3/TRBV12-4,TRBJ1-1,many,-,CASSLRETTEAFF,TGTGCCAGCAGTTTAAGGGAAACCACTGAAGCTTTCTTT
TRBV5-6,TRBJ1-2,few,-,CASSLERIYGYTF,TGTGCCAGCAGCTTGGAGCGGATCTATGGCTACACCTTC
TRBV6-1,TRBJ1-3,many,-,CASSERERDSGNTIYF,TGTGCCAGCAGTGAAAGGGAGCGGGACTCTGGAAACACCATATATTTT
TRBV7-9,TRBJ1-4,-,TRBD1,CASSPRTGFEKLFF,TGTGCCAGCAGTCCAAGGACAGGGTTTGAAAAACTGTTTTTT
TRBV25-1,TRBJ1-6,-,-,CASSGQLNSPLHF,TGTGCCAGCAGTGGACAGCTGAATTCACCCCTCCACTTT
TRBV29-1,TRBJ2-2,-,-,CSVEDLRAGELFF,TGCAGCGTTGAAGATCTCAGAGCCGGGGAGCTGTTTTTT
TRBV6-1,TRBJ1-1,many,-,CASSDLSTTGEAFF,TGTGCCAGCAGTGATTTGTCTACCACGGGTGAAGCTTTCTTT
TRBV7-9,TRBJ1-4,-,TRBD1,CASSRDSWSEKLFF,TGTGCCAGCAGCCGGGACAGCTGGAGTGAAAAACTGTTTTTT
TRBV12-3/TRBV12-4,TRBJ1-1,-,-,CASRSQEGAEAFF,TGTGCCAGCAGATCACAGGAGGGAGCTGAAGCTTTCTTT
TRBV29-1,TRBJ2-5,few,-,CSVEDLGLQQTQYF,TGCAGCGTTGAAGATCTGGGACTTCAACAGACCCAGTACTTC
TRBV10-3,TRBJ2-3,few,-,CAISGTGSKDTQYF,TGTGCCATCAGTGGAACAGGGTCGAAGGATACGCAGTATTTT
TRBV20-1,TRBJ1-4,few,-,CSARQSLNEKLFF,TGCAGTGCTCGACAGAGCCTTAATGAAAAACTGTTTTTT
TRBV7-9,TRBJ1-1,few,-,CASSSPQGPNTEAFF,TGTGCCAGCAGCTCCCCACAGGGTCCGAACACTGAAGCTTTCTTT
TRBV12-3/TRBV12-4,TRBJ1-3,few,-,CASRPGPSITGNTIYF,TGTGCCAGCAGACCTGGACCCTCTATTACTGGAAACACCATATATTTT
TRBV3-1,TRBJ1-1,-,-,CASSQAGENTEAFF,TGTGCCAGCAGCCAAGCCGGTGAGAACACTGAAGCTTTCTTT
TRBV20-1,TRBJ1-3,many,-,CSARDKGPQRGNTIYF,TGCAGTGCTAGAGATAAAGGACCACAAAGAGGAAACACCATATATTTT
TRBV5-5,TRBJ1-1,-,-,CASSYGGDTEAFF,TGTGCCAGCAGTTACGGGGGGGACACTGAAGCTTTCTTT
TRBV12-3/TRBV12-4,TRBJ1-1,-,-,CASSFVDTEAFF,TGTGCCAGCAGTTTCGTGGACACTGAAGCTTTCTTT
TRBV7-9,TRBJ1-2,-,TRBD1,CASNLGTVSFYGYTF,TGTGCCAGCAACTTGGGGACAGTCTCCTTCTATGGCTACACCTTC
TRBV20-1,TRBJ1-1,once,-,CSARRVLDTEAFF,TGCAGTGCGAGAAGGGTGTTGGACACTGAAGCTTTCTTT
TRBV29-1,TRBJ1-4,-,-,CSVLRQGRPYEKLFF,TGCAGCGTCCTCCGGCAGGGTAGACCCTATGAAAAACTGTTTTTT
TRBV15,TRBJ1-3,-,-,CATQTDRGNTIYF,TGTGCCACTCAAACCGACAGGGGAAACACCATATATTTT
TRBV5-1,TRBJ1-3,-,-,CASSLASDISGNTIYF,TGCGCCAGCAGCTTGGCCTCGGACATTTCTGGAAACACCATATATTTT
TRBV24-1,TRBJ2-1,-,-,CATSDRRNEQFF,TGTGCCACCAGTGACAGGAGAAATGAGCAGTTCTTC
TRBV18,TRBJ2-7,-,-,CASSPPIQGAYEQYF,TGTGCCAGCTCACCACCGATTCAGGGCGCCTACGAGCAGTACTTC
TRBV5-1,TRBJ2-1,-,-,CASSPGLPGNEQFF,TGCGCCAGCAGCCCGGGACTCCCGGGGAATGAGCAGTTCTTC
TRBV7-9,TRBJ2-5,-,TRBD2,CASSFPTSGGYKGETQYF,TGTGCCAGCAGCTTCCCGACTAGCGGGGGTTACAAGGGGGAGACCCAGTACTTC